These 26 T cell receptor beta chains were sequenced from one sample in a study of OX40 agonist ivuxolimab in advanced cancers. The protocol was immunoSEQ multiplex PCR, while the TCRdb copy is restricted to in-frame clones and leaves out a portion. The sample gives 70,000 or so clones, about 85% of which show up once; about 1.3% is in the top ten. The sequencing here drew on CD4+ or CD8+ T cells sorted from blood, taken in a trial of the OX40 agonist ivuxolimab. Source of these receptors: an adult with an advanced solid tumor such as melanoma, head and neck, liver or kidney cancer.

The chain combines TRBV18 with TRBJ1-5; 8 positions match TRBD1. V lost 4 bases and J lost 4; bases outside the gene matches: 6. The CDR3 is 15 residues long. Germline assignment: CDR1 KGHSH and CDR2 LQKENI. The CDR3 DNA sequence: TGTGCCAGCTCACTCAGGGGGCCCGATAATCAGCCCCAGCATTTT. Translating gives CASSLRGPDNQPQHF.

J is TRBJ1-2 and V is TRBV28; TRBD1 aligns across 9 bases. The CDR3 sequence is 15 residues long. The V segment lost 6 bases and the J segment 4 bases; nucleotides outside the gene matches: 9. CDR1 is MDHEN, CDR2 SYDVKM, per germline. CDR3 in DNA: TGTGCCAGCAGGTTACCGGGACAGGGCCCCTATGGCTACACCTTC. Protein sequence: CASRLPGQGPYGYTF.

The chain links TRBV7-2 to TRBJ1-1; D gene uncertain. The CDR3 extends over 13 amino acids. The germline V and J ends were trimmed by 2 bases and 6 bases, with 10 bases remaining between them. The germline V gene has CDR1 SGHTA and CDR2 FQGNSA. In DNA form, the CDR3 reads TGTGCCAGCAGCTTATCCCGGTGGTCTGAAGCTTTCTTT. It encodes CASSLSRWSEAFF.

The chain uses TRBV6-5 and TRBJ1-1; a weak D match, TRBD1 (5 bases). Trimming shortened V by 1 base and J by 5 bases, and 8 bases separated the two germline ends. The V gene's germline CDR1 is MNHEY and CDR2 SVGAGI. The CDR3 totals 13 residues. The CDR3 here is CASSYFRETEAFF. The CDR3 bases are TGTGCCAGCAGTTACTTCAGGGAAACTGAAGCTTTCTTT.

V is TRBV28 and J is TRBJ2-7; 7 bases map to TRBD1. CDR1 and CDR2 from the germline V gene are MDHEN and SYDVKM. The V segment lost 5 bases and the J segment 2 bases; nucleotides outside the gene matches: 9. The CDR3 extends over 15 amino acids. The CDR3 sequence is CASSGRQGVTYEQYF. The CDR3 nucleotides are TGTGCCAGCAGTGGGCGACAGGGAGTAACCTACGAGCAGTACTTC. Drawing the rest from reference TRBV28 and TRBJ2-7, the complete variable domain is DVKVTQSSRYLVKRTGEKVFLECVQDMDHENMFWYRQDPGLGLRLIYFSYDVKMKEKGDIPEGYSVSREKKERFSLILESASTNQTSMYLCASSGRQGVTYEQYFGPGTRLTVT.

This chain uses TRBV9 with TRBJ2-2; 8 bases match TRBD2. Unmatched junction bases numbered 1, after V lost 2 bases and J lost 1 base. This CDR3 contains 15 residues. The germline CDR1 and CDR2 sequences are SGDLS and YYNGEE. DNA for the CDR3: TGTGCCAGCAGCGTCGCGGGGGGGAACACCGGGGAGCTGTTTTTT. This gives the protein CASSVAGGNTGELFF.

The chain combines TRBV6-1 with TRBJ2-7; D tentatively reads TRBD1 or TRBD2 (6 bases each). The CDR3 has 14 amino acids. Germline CDR1 is MNHNS and CDR2 is SASEGT. Deletions cut 7 bases from V and 2 bases from J, with 15 bases between. The CDR3 here is CASNHGGGPYEQYF. CDR3 DNA: TGTGCCAGCAATCACGGAGGGGGACCCTACGAGCAGTACTTC.

The genes are TRBV7-6 and TRBJ2-2; 9 nucleotides align to TRBD2. Germline V CDR1 and CDR2: SGHVS, FNYEAQ. The CDR3 loop spans 16 amino acids. V lost 3 bases to trimming and J lost 1 base; unmatched junction nucleotides: 3. CDR3 in DNA: TGTGCCAGCAGCTTGCGACTAGCGGAGAACACCGGGGAGCTGTTTTTT. Translating gives CASSLRLAENTGELFF.

The V call is TRBV6-6, the J call TRBJ1-2; 9 positions match TRBD1. The CDR3 contains 13 residues. Trimming removed 10 bases from V and 3 bases from J; junction bases left unmatched: 6. Germline CDR1 is MNHNY and CDR2 is SVGAGI (reference sequence). CDR3 DNA: TGTGCCATCTGGGGACAGGGCCACTATGGCTACACCTTC. As protein: CAIWGQGHYGYTF.

Details on this clone: This sample includes further DNA sequences coding for the same CDR3. V and J are TRBV7-2 and TRBJ1-3, with 7 bases lining up with TRBD1. The J segment lost 4 bases and the V segment lost 0 bases, leaving 9 bases of the junction unmatched. Germline-derived CDR1 and CDR2 are SGHTA and FQGNSA. The CDR3 is 17 residues long. CDR3 amino acids: CASSLAAARGPGNTIYF. In DNA form, the CDR3 reads TGTGCCAGCAGCTTAGCCGCCGCTAGGGGGCCGGGAAACACCATATATTTT.

This chain links TRBV11-3 with TRBJ2-2; TRBD1 agrees at 7 bases. From germline, CDR1 is SGHNT and CDR2 YENEEA. The trim removed 5 bases at V and 6 bases at J, leaving 3 bases unmatched. This CDR3 spans 13 amino acids. CDR3 nucleotides: TGTGCCAGCAGCGACAGGGCCCCCGGGGAGCTGTTTTTT. Translating gives CASSDRAPGELFF.

The chain uses TRBV30 and TRBJ2-1; TRBD2 is a possible D gene (5 bases). In germline, CDR1 is GTSNPN, CDR2 SVGIG (reference sequence). Trimming removed 2 bases at V and 6 bases at J, with 11 bases between. The CDR3 is 13 residues long. CDR3 coding DNA: TGTGCCTGGAGTTCCGGGATCGGCAATGAGCAGTTCTTC. It specifies CAWSSGIGNEQFF.

The V gene is TRBV7-2, the J gene TRBJ2-7; D is unresolved. V lost 5 bases to trimming and J lost 0 bases, with 8 bases between them. CDR1 SGHTA and CDR2 FQGNSA come from the germline V gene. The CDR3 is 13 residues long. CDR3 loop: CASSDRVSYEQYF. The CDR3 region has the DNA TGTGCCAGCAGCGACCGCGTCTCCTACGAGCAGTACTTC.

The chain employs TRBV6-6 and TRBJ2-5, with 9 bases that match TRBD2. Unmatched junction bases numbered 6, after V lost 5 bases and J lost 2 bases. CDR1 and CDR2 (germline): MNHNY, SVGAGI (reference sequence). The CDR3 totals 15 residues. The CDR3 region has the DNA TGTGCCAGCAGTCGGACTAGCGACAGGCAAGAGACCCAGTACTTC. This codes for CASSRTSDRQETQYF.

This chain uses TRBV28 with TRBJ1-1; D uncertain. Deletions cut 5 bases from V and 5 bases from J, with 15 bases between. CDR1 and CDR2 from the germline V gene are MDHEN and SYDVKM. The CDR3 is 14 residues long. The CDR3 coding sequence is TGTGCCAGCAGTGGAGTAGGGAATGGGACTGAAGCTTTCTTT. Amino acids: CASSGVGNGTEAFF. Combining the CDR3 with reference TRBV28 and TRBJ1-1 gives the whole variable domain DVKVTQSSRYLVKRTGEKVFLECVQDMDHENMFWYRQDPGLGLRLIYFSYDVKMKEKGDIPEGYSVSREKKERFSLILESASTNQTSMYLCASSGVGNGTEAFFGQGTRLTVV.

The V call is TRBV25-1, the J call TRBJ2-7; TRBD2 is a possible D gene (6 bases). Germline lookup yields CDR1 MGHDK and CDR2 SYGVNS. Trimming left V 3 bases short and J 1 base short, with 19 bases between. The CDR3 is made up of 17 amino acids. CDR3 protein: CASSDHGGARGSYEQYF. The CDR3 coding sequence is TGTGCCAGCAGTGATCACGGAGGGGCAAGGGGATCCTACGAGCAGTACTTC.

V usage is TRBV18 and J usage is TRBJ1-4; D uncertain. Germline V gene lookup returns CDR1 KGHSH and CDR2 LQKENI. V gave up 5 bases and J gave up 8 bases, with 12 bases separating them. The CDR3 length is 13 residues. The CDR3 nucleotides are TGTGCCAGCTCATTTAGCCCCAACGAAAAACTGTTTTTT. Amino acid sequence: CASSFSPNEKLFF.

This clone has a single count. The chain employs TRBV11-3 and TRBJ2-3; 9 bases align to TRBD2. After removal of 3 bases from V and 7 bases from J, the junction contained 8 bases not matched to a gene. This CDR3 is built from 15 residues. CDR1 SGHNT and CDR2 YENEEA come from the germline V gene. The CDR3 loop is CASSFSSGEPHTQYF. The CDR3 nucleotides read TGTGCCAGCAGCTTTTCTAGCGGGGAGCCCCATACGCAGTATTTT. The entire variable domain, with the rest obtained from reference TRBV11-3 and TRBJ2-3, is as follows: EAGVVQSPRYKIIEKKQPVAFWCNPISGHNTLYWYLQNLGQGPELLIRYENEEAVDDSQLPKDRFSAERLKGVDSTLKIQPAELGDSAVYLCASSFSSGEPHTQYFGPGTRLTVL.

This CDR3 is CASSQGVAGAMETQYF. The DNA for the CDR3 is TGCGCCAGCAGCCAAGGGGTCGCAGGGGCAATGGAGACCCAGTACTTC. This chain links TRBV4-1 with TRBJ2-5, with D possibly being TRBD1 (6 bases). Germline V gives CDR1 MGHRA, CDR2 YSYEKL. The V end lost 1 base, the J end lost 5 bases, and 17 bases lay between the germline ends. This CDR3 region has 16 residues.

This chain connects TRBV5-4 to TRBJ2-7; 8 bases are shared with TRBD2. The ends lost 0 bases at V and 5 bases at J; junction bases unmatched: 19. Germline V gene sequence: CDR1 SGHNT, CDR2 YYREEE (reference sequence). The CDR3 contains 19 residues. The CDR3 region is CASSLDGGRNQRSVNEQYF. The CDR3 DNA sequence: TGTGCCAGCAGCTTGGATGGCGGGAGGAACCAACGTTCGGTCAACGAGCAGTACTTC. The full variable domain, its missing parts supplied by reference TRBV5-4 and TRBJ2-7, is ETGVTQSPTHLIKTRGQQVTLRCSSQSGHNTVSWYQQALGQGPQFIFQYYREEENGRGNFPPRFSGLQFPNYSSELNVNALELDDSALYLCASSLDGGRNQRSVNEQYFGPGTRLTVT.

V and J are TRBV7-2 and TRBJ2-5, with D tentatively TRBD1 (6 bases). The DNA end favors TRBJ2-7, so the J call may be wrong. Looked up from germline, CDR1 is SGHTA and CDR2 is FQGNSA. CDR3 length: 13 amino acids. CDR3 coding DNA: TGTGCCAGCAGGCCGACAGGAAGCTACGAGCAGTACTTC. Protein: CASRPTGSYEQYF.

The rearrangement links TRBV5-1 to TRBJ2-1, with 10 bases aligning to TRBD2. The trim removed 4 bases at V and 7 bases at J, leaving 8 bases unmatched. The germline V gene has CDR1 SGHRS and CDR2 YFSETQ. The CDR3 runs 15 residues. The DNA for the CDR3 is TGCGCCAGCAGCGACGGGACTAGCGCCCTTAATGAGCAGTTCTTC. This codes for CASSDGTSALNEQFF.

The chain is built from TRBV6-5 and TRBJ1-2; 8 nucleotides align to TRBD1. CDR3 size: 14 residues. Looked up from germline, CDR1 is MNHEY and CDR2 is SVGAGI. V shed 6 bases and J 2 bases; nucleotides not matched to a gene: 5. The CDR3 reads CASRPDRANYGYTF. The CDR3 nucleotides read TGTGCCAGCAGACCGGACAGGGCAAACTATGGCTACACCTTC.

The chain employs TRBV5-1 and TRBJ1-3; the match to TRBD1 covers 7 bases. The V gene's germline CDR1 is SGHRS and CDR2 YFSETQ. Trimming at V came to 5 bases and at J to 0 bases, leaving 5 bases not matched to a gene. The CDR3 length is 15 residues. The chain's CDR3 is CASSSGGNSGNTIYF. In nucleotides, the CDR3 is TGCGCCAGCAGTTCAGGGGGGAACTCTGGAAACACCATATATTTT.

This clone was seen a handful of times. The rearrangement uses TRBV5-8 and TRBJ1-6, with 9 nucleotides matching TRBD1. Germline V gives CDR1 SGHTS, CDR2 YDEGEE. Germline trimming cut 2 bases from V and 7 bases from J; bases unmatched to any gene: 4. The CDR3 is 15 amino acids. The CDR3 is CASSLQGARNSPLHF. CDR3 sequence (DNA): TGTGCCAGCAGCTTACAGGGGGCGAGGAATTCACCCCTCCACTTT. Combining the CDR3 with reference TRBV5-8 and TRBJ1-6 gives the whole variable domain EAGVTQSPTHLIKTRGQQATLRCSPISGHTSVYWYQQALGLGLQFLLWYDEGEERNRGNFPPRFSGRQFPNYSSELNVNALELEDSALYLCASSLQGARNSPLHFGNGTRLTVT.

The chain carries TRBV7-2 and TRBJ2-5, with 10 bases matching TRBD2. Germline loops: CDR1 SGHTA, CDR2 FQGNSA. The CDR3 runs 15 residues. With V trimmed by 5 bases and J by 5 bases, 8 bases remained unmatched. The CDR3 DNA is TGTGCCAGCAGCCCCCTCGGGACTAGCGTGGAGACCCAGTACTTC. It encodes CASSPLGTSVETQYF.